These 29 T cell receptor beta chains were sequenced from one sample in a study of blood T cell repertoires in COVID-19 (dated by TCRdb to about 2020). Library construction relied on the immunoSEQ multiplex PCR assay. This immuneACCESS table, as held by TCRdb, lists in-frame sequences with V and J called but not all clones. Of the missing ones, under half trace to an unresolved V gene in checked studies; the others have no known cause. Across this sample there are roughly 300,000 clones, with over 75% seen only once. The top ten clones comprise about 4% of the sample. Sequenced material: PBMCs or T cells enriched from blood (not recorded which). All receptors derive from a man aged 25 to 40 who had recovered from COVID-19.

The CDR3 here is CASSPTQGAGEKLFF. CDR3 sequence (DNA): TGTGCCAGCTCACCCACCCAGGGGGCGGGTGAAAAACTGTTTTTT. The V call is TRBV18, the J call TRBJ1-4; 8 nucleotides align to TRBD1. Germline assignment: CDR1 KGHSH and CDR2 LQKENI. The ends lost 3 bases at V and 7 bases at J; junction bases unmatched: 7. This CDR3 contains 15 residues.

This chain connects TRBV11-3 to TRBJ2-5; 7 bases align to TRBD1. The trim removed 5 bases at V and 5 bases at J, leaving 17 bases unmatched. The germline V gene encodes CDR1 SGHNT and CDR2 YENEEA. This CDR3 has 17 residues. CDR3 sequence reads: CASSPSTGLGVGETQYF. The CDR3 coding sequence is TGTGCCAGCAGCCCATCGACAGGGCTTGGGGTGGGGGAGACCCAGTACTTC.

In its sample, this clone was seen a few times. The genes are TRBV19 and TRBJ2-3; 7 bases match TRBD1. The CDR3 has 13 amino acids. CDR1 and CDR2 from the germline V gene are LNHDA and SQIVND (reference sequence). After removal of 5 bases from V and 6 bases from J, the junction contained 5 bases not matched to a gene. CDR3 protein: CASSLPRGDTQYF. CDR3 nucleotide sequence: TGTGCCAGTAGTCTACCCAGGGGGGATACGCAGTATTTT.

J is TRBJ2-5 and V is TRBV19; TRBD2 aligns across 10 bases. This CDR3 is 15 amino acids long. The V and J ends lost 1 base and 7 bases, in that order; junction bases with no gene match: 6. Germline V gives CDR1 LNHDA, CDR2 SQIVND (reference sequence). The CDR3 loop is CASSIGTSGLGTQYF. CDR3 DNA: TGTGCCAGTAGTATAGGGACTAGCGGCCTGGGGACCCAGTACTTC.

This chain joins TRBV4-1 and TRBJ2-6; 11 bases agree with TRBD1. The length of the CDR3 is 17 residues. The V segment lost 4 bases and the J segment 2 bases; nucleotides outside the gene matches: 4. Germline lookup yields CDR1 MGHRA and CDR2 YSYEKL. The CDR3 loop is CASSRTGGAPGANVLTF. CDR3 in DNA: TGCGCCAGCAGCCGGACAGGGGGCGCACCTGGGGCCAACGTCCTGACTTTC.

The CDR3 nucleotides are TGTGCCAGCAGACAGGGGGCAGTTGGGATGAACACTGAAGCTTTCTTT. Amino acid sequence: CASRQGAVGMNTEAFF. The rearrangement uses TRBV3-1 (or the pseudogene TRBV3-2) and TRBJ1-1; 9 bases fit TRBD1. V lost 6 bases to trimming and J lost 0 bases; unmatched junction nucleotides: 8. CDR3 size: 16 residues. CDR1 is LGHDT and CDR2 is YNNKEL in the germline V gene (reference sequence).

The V gene is TRBV19, the J gene TRBJ2-1; 8 bases are a match to TRBD1. V was pared by 3 bases and J by 4 bases, with 5 bases of the junction left unmatched. CDR1 LNHDA and CDR2 SQIVND come from the germline V gene (reference sequence). The CDR3 has 15 amino acids. The CDR3 bases are TGTGCCAGTAGTATCGGTGACAGGGGTTACAATGAGCAGTTCTTC. Translation: CASSIGDRGYNEQFF.

The chain joins TRBV4-1 to TRBJ1-4; possible D gene TRBD1, 6 bases. V shed 1 base and J shed 8 bases, with 14 bases lying between them. Per the germline V gene, CDR1 is MGHRA and CDR2 is YSYEKL. The CDR3 consists of 15 residues. The CDR3 reads CASSQVGTSGEKLFF. DNA for the CDR3: TGCGCCAGCAGCCAAGTCGGGACAAGTGGCGAAAAACTGTTTTTT.

This clone was seen only once. V usage is TRBV7-2 and J usage is TRBJ2-3; 7 bases agree with TRBD2. The V and J ends lost 5 bases and 9 bases, in that order; junction bases with no gene match: 14. Germline V CDR1 and CDR2: SGHTA, FQGNSA. The CDR3 is 15 residues long. CDR3 sequence reads: CASSRPGTTLGTQYF. The CDR3 coding sequence is TGTGCCAGCAGCCGGCCCGGGACTACCTTAGGGACGCAGTATTTT.

The J gene is TRBJ1-5, the V gene TRBV12-5; TRBD1 matches 8 bases. The CDR3 sequence is 17 residues long. The V gene's germline CDR1 is LGHNT and CDR2 FRNRAP. The junction had 15 bases not matched to a gene; V was cut back by 6 bases and J by 5 bases. CDR3 region: CASGEPGTGSFDQPQHF. CDR3 nucleotides: TGTGCTAGTGGGGAACCCGGGACAGGATCCTTCGATCAGCCCCAGCATTTT.

In the case of this clone: Within the sample, other DNA sequences also encode this same CDR3. The chain recombines TRBV19 with TRBJ1-2, with 8 nucleotides matching TRBD1. CDR3 length equals 15 residues. The J segment lost 2 bases and the V segment lost 1 base, leaving 3 bases of the junction unmatched. Germline V gives CDR1 LNHDA, CDR2 SQIVND (reference sequence). The CDR3 region is CASSIGTGTNYGYTF. The DNA for the CDR3 is TGTGCCAGTAGTATAGGGACAGGGACAAACTATGGCTACACCTTC.

The gene calls are TRBV11-3 and TRBJ1-1; TRBD1 agrees at 8 bases. After removal of 3 bases from V and 0 bases from J, the junction contained 9 bases not matched to a gene. Germline lookup yields CDR1 SGHNT and CDR2 YENEEA. The CDR3 covers 17 residues. The CDR3 is CASSFGQGAGVNTEAFF. Written as DNA, the CDR3 is TGTGCCAGCAGCTTTGGTCAGGGGGCGGGGGTGAACACTGAAGCTTTCTTT.

This sequence joins TRBV19 and TRBJ2-7; 8 bases map to TRBD1. From germline, CDR1 is LNHDA and CDR2 SQIVND (reference sequence). The V segment lost 2 bases and the J segment 6 bases; nucleotides outside the gene matches: 0. The CDR3 consists of 12 residues. CDR3 loop: CASSIQGAEQYF. The CDR3 DNA is TGTGCCAGTAGTATACAGGGGGCCGAGCAGTACTTC.

This sequence joins TRBV30 and TRBJ2-3; D may be TRBD2 (6 bases). Trimming left V 0 bases short and J 6 bases short, with 19 bases between. The CDR3 totals 16 residues. Looked up from germline, CDR1 is GTSNPN and CDR2 is SVGIG (reference sequence). This CDR3 reads CAWSVRSGGAGDTQYF. The CDR3 DNA is TGTGCCTGGAGTGTACGATCGGGCGGGGCTGGGGATACGCAGTATTTT.

This chain uses TRBV1 with TRBJ2-2; TRBD2 was called by the table and not checked on the DNA. TRBV1 is labeled a pseudogene. The length of the CDR3 is 13 residues. Written as DNA, the CDR3 is TGCACCAGCAGTCATGGGGGGATCGGGGAGCTGTTTTTT. The encoded protein is CTSSHGGIGELFF.

The CDR3 sequence: CASSPAGGRTGELFF. For the CDR3, the DNA is TGCGCCAGCAGCCCCGCCGGCGGGAGGACCGGGGAGCTGTTTTTT. The chain combines TRBV4-1 with TRBJ2-2, with TRBD2 matching 8 bases. Germline assignment: CDR1 MGHRA and CDR2 YSYEKL. J lost 5 bases, V lost 4 bases, and 6 bases had no gene match. The CDR3 spans 15 residues.

V usage is TRBV5-5 and J usage is TRBJ2-5, with TRBD1 identical over 7 bases. The CDR3 is made up of 17 amino acids. The trim removed 0 bases at V and 0 bases at J, leaving 8 bases unmatched. Germline CDR1 and CDR2: SGHKS and YYEKEE (reference sequence). The CDR3 protein is CASSLAVWGQNQETQYF. CDR3 nucleotides: TGTGCCAGCAGCTTGGCCGTCTGGGGACAGAACCAAGAGACCCAGTACTTC.

The genes are TRBV2 and TRBJ1-3, with D unresolved. The germline gives CDR1 SNHLY, CDR2 FYNNEI. Trimming took 6 bases from V and 0 from J, leaving 12 bases between them. This CDR3 region has 15 residues. CDR3 nucleotides: TGTGCCAGCAGGCCTGGATCAGGCTCTGGAAACACCATATATTTT. This sequence encodes CASRPGSGSGNTIYF. The entire variable domain, with the rest obtained from reference TRBV2 and TRBJ1-3, is as follows: EPEVTQTPSHQVTQMGQEVILRCVPISNHLYFYWYRQILGQKVEFLVSFYNNEISEKSEIFDDQFSVERPDGSNFTLKIRSTKLEDSAMYFCASRPGSGSGNTIYFGEGSWLTVV.

The chain has TRBV30 and TRBJ1-2; the match to TRBD1 covers 7 bases. Per germline, CDR1 GTSNPN and CDR2 SVGIG (reference sequence). The CDR3 covers 11 residues. Unmatched junction bases numbered 2, after V lost 5 bases and J lost 5 bases. The CDR3 loop reads CAWDREYGYTF. DNA for the CDR3: TGTGCCTGGGACAGGGAGTATGGCTACACCTTC.

This chain joins TRBV27 and TRBJ2-5, with a possible D match to TRBD2 (7 bases). The length of the CDR3 is 13 residues. Germline-derived CDR1 and CDR2 are MNHEY and SMNVEV (reference sequence). Trimming cost V 3 bases and J 7 bases, with 12 bases left between them. The CDR3 spells CASSLEGGGTQYF. CDR3 nucleotide sequence: TGTGCCAGCAGTTTGGAGGGAGGGGGGACCCAGTACTTC.

This chain links TRBV7-6 with TRBJ1-1; D might be TRBD1 (6 bases). Trimming took 5 bases from V and 3 from J, leaving 16 bases between them. The CDR3 runs 15 residues. Germline CDR1 reads SGHVS; CDR2 reads FNYEAQ. The CDR3 DNA reads TGTGCCAGCAGCCAAACGCCAGGGGTTGACACTGAAGCTTTCTTT. Its translation is CASSQTPGVDTEAFF.

This CDR3 is CASSVGAQNQGEQYF. The CDR3 DNA reads as TGTGCCAGCAGCGTAGGGGCCCAAAATCAGGGCGAGCAGTACTTC. The genes are TRBV9 and TRBJ2-7; weak D call: TRBD1 (5 bases). The CDR3 is 15 residues long. The germline V gene has CDR1 SGDLS and CDR2 YYNGEE. The germline V and J ends were trimmed by 0 bases and 6 bases, with 16 bases remaining between them.

The chain is built from TRBV6-6 and TRBJ1-2; the match to TRBD1 covers 9 bases. The CDR3 is made up of 14 amino acids. The V segment lost 8 bases and the J segment 4 bases; nucleotides outside the gene matches: 8. CDR1 is MNHNY, CDR2 SVGAGI, per germline (reference sequence). Here the CDR3 reads CASFTQGAGYGYTF. The CDR3 nucleotides read TGTGCCAGCTTTACACAGGGGGCTGGCTATGGCTACACCTTC.

This chain uses TRBV5-1 with TRBJ1-5; D is uncertain. Deletions cut 5 bases from V and 3 bases from J, with 12 bases between. Germline-derived CDR1 and CDR2 are SGHRS and YFSETQ. The CDR3 length is 14 residues. The CDR3 spells CASRYDTANQPQHF. The CDR3 bases are TGCGCCAGCAGATACGACACCGCCAATCAGCCCCAGCATTTT.

The chain employs TRBV27 and TRBJ1-5; no definite D call. V shed 10 bases and J shed 4 bases, with 5 bases lying between them. The germline V gene has CDR1 MNHEY and CDR2 SMNVEV (reference sequence). This CDR3 comprises 10 residues. Here the CDR3 DNA reads TGTGCCACTTCTAATCAGCCCCAGCATTTT. Its translation is CATSNQPQHF.

The chain couples TRBV12-3 or TRBV12-4 to TRBJ1-2; D is uncertain. V lost 5 bases and J 6 bases, leaving 7 bases between the germline ends. The CDR3 is 11 amino acids. CDR3 sequence (DNA): TGTGCCAGCAGTCAGGCCAATGGCTACACCTTC. Amino acid sequence: CASSQANGYTF.

The rearrangement links TRBV5-1 to TRBJ1-3, with 8 bases that match TRBD1. With V trimmed by 0 bases and J by 1 base, 9 bases remained unmatched. Germline V CDR1 and CDR2: SGHRS, YFSETQ. This CDR3 region has 18 residues. CDR3 DNA: TGCGCCAGCAGCTTGGACCCGACAGGGGTAGGATCTGGAAACACCATATATTTT. Its protein product is CASSLDPTGVGSGNTIYF.

V gene TRBV4-2 combines with J gene TRBJ2-3; TRBD2 agrees at 11 bases. V lost 0 bases and J lost 4; bases outside the gene matches: 0. Germline V lookup: CDR1 LGHNA, CDR2 YNFKEQ. The CDR3 has 15 amino acids. The CDR3 DNA reads TGTGCCAGCAGCCAAGATAGCGGGGGGGCAGATACGCAGTATTTT. Amino acid sequence: CASSQDSGGADTQYF.

The CDR3 DNA is TGTGCCAGTAGTACCTCCCCGGACAGGGGGAATTCACCCCTCCACTTT. This sequence encodes CASSTSPDRGNSPLHF. The chain combines TRBV19 with TRBJ1-6; 10 positions match TRBD1. The germline V gene encodes CDR1 LNHDA and CDR2 SQIVND (reference sequence). CDR3 length equals 16 residues. V was clipped by 4 bases and J by 7 bases; unmatched bases: 7.